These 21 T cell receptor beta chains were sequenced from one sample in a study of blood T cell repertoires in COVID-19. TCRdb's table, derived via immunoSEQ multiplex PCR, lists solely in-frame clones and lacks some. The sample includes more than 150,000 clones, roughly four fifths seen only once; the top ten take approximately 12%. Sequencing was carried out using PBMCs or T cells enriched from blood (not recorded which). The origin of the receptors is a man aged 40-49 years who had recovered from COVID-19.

The DNA for the CDR3 is TGTGCCAGCAGTTACTCGGGGGGGAACACCGGGGAGCTGTTTTTT. Translation gives CASSYSGGNTGELFF. The rearrangement links TRBV6-5 to TRBJ2-2, with D possibly matching TRBD2 (6 bases). Germline V gene sequence: CDR1 MNHEY, CDR2 SVGAGI. The length of the CDR3 is 15 residues. V lost 0 bases to trimming and J lost 1 base, with 6 bases between them.

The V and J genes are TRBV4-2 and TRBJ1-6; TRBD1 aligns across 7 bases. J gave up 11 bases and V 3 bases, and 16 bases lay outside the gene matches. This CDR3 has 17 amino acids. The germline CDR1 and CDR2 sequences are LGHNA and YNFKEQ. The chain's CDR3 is CASSQPSTGTERTPLHF. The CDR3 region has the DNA TGTGCCAGCAGCCAGCCTAGCACCGGGACAGAGAGGACACCCCTCCACTTT.

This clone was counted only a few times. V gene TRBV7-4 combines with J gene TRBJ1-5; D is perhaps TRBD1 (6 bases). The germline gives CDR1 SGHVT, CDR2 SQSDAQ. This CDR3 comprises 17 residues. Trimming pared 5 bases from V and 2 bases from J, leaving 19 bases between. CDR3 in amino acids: CASSLLGGGGGNQPQHF. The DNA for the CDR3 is TGTGCCAGCAGCCTGCTCGGGGGAGGGGGAGGCAATCAGCCCCAGCATTTT.

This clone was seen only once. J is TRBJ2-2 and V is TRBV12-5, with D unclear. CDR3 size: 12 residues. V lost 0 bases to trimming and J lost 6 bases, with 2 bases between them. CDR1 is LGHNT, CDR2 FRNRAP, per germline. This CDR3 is CASGLVSGELFF. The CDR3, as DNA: TGTGCTAGTGGTTTGGTCTCCGGGGAGCTGTTTTTT.

The CDR3 sequence is CASSLGGTSGPAGTQYF. Written as DNA, the CDR3 is TGTGCCAGCAGCTTAGGGGGGACTAGCGGGCCCGCCGGGACCCAGTACTTC. The chain uses TRBV7-2 and TRBJ2-5, with 12 bases lining up with TRBD2. Germline V gives CDR1 SGHTA, CDR2 FQGNSA. This CDR3 contains 17 residues. Unmatched junction bases numbered 10, after V lost 1 base and J lost 7 bases.

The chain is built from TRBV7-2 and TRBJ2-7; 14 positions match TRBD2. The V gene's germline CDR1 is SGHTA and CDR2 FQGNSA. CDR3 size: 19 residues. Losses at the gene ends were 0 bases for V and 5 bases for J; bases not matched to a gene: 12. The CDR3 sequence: CASSLAAGLAGVRRDEQYF. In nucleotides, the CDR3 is TGTGCCAGCAGCTTAGCCGCGGGACTAGCGGGAGTTCGTCGGGACGAGCAGTACTTC.

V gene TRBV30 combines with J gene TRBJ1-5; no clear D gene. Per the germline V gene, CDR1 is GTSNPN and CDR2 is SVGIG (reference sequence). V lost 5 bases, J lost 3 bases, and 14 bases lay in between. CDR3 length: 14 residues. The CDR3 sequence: CAWARGLFNQPQHF. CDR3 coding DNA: TGTGCCTGGGCTAGAGGGCTTTTCAATCAGCCCCAGCATTTT.

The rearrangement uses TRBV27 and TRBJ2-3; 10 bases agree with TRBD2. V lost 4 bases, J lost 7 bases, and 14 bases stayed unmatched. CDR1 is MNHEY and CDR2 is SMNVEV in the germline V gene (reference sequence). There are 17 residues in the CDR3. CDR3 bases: TGTGCCAGCAGTTCCCCTGAGCGGGAGGGCCTTAGAAATACGCAGTATTTT. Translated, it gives CASSSPEREGLRNTQYF.

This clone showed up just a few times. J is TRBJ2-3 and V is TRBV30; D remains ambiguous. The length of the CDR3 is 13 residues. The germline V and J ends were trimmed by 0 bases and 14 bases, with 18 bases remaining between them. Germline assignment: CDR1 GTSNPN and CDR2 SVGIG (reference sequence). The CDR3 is CAWSVLGRSRVYF. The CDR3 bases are TGTGCCTGGAGTGTATTAGGTCGAAGCCGGGTGTATTTT.

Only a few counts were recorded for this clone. In DNA, the CDR3 is TGTGCCAGCATGGGGAGTCTCAGCACCGGGGAGCTGTTTTTT. It codes for CASMGSLSTGELFF. The chain carries TRBV25-1 and TRBJ2-2; the D gene is possibly TRBD2 (5 bases). The germline CDR1 and CDR2 sequences are MGHDK and SYGVNS. CDR3 length equals 14 residues. Trimming took 7 bases from V and 4 from J, leaving 13 bases between them. Looking up the rest from reference TRBV25-1 and TRBJ2-2 gives the full variable domain: EADIYQTPRYLVIGTGKKITLECSQTMGHDKMYWYQQDPGMELHLIHYSYGVNSTEKGDLSSESTVSRIRTEHFPLTLESARPSHTSQYLCASMGSLSTGELFFGEGSRLTVL.

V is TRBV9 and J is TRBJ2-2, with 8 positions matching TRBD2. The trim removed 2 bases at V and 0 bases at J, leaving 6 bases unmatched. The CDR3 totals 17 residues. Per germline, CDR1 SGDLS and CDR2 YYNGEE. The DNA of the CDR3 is TGTGCCAGCAGCGTCCCCACTAGCGGAGCGAACACCGGGGAGCTGTTTTTT. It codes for CASSVPTSGANTGELFF.

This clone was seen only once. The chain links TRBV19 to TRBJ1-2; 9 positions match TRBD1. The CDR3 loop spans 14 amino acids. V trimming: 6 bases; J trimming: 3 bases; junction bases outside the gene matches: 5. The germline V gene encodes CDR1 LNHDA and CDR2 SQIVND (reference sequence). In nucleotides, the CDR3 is TGTGCCAGTAGGGGGACAGGGAGGGACTATGGCTACACCTTC. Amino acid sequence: CASRGTGRDYGYTF.

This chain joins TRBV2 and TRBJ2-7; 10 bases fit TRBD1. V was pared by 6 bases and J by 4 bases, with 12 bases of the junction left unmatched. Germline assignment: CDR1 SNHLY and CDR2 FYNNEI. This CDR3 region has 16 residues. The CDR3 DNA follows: TGTGCCAGCAGCTACCTCCCGGGACAGGGGAATTACGAGCAGTACGTC. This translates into CASSYLPGQGNYEQYV.

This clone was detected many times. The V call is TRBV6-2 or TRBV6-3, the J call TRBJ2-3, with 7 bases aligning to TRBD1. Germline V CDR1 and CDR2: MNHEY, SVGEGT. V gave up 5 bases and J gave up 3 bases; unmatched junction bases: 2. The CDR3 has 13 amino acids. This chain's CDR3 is CASSDRETDTQYF. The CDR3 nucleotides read TGTGCCAGCAGTGACAGGGAGACAGATACGCAGTATTTT.

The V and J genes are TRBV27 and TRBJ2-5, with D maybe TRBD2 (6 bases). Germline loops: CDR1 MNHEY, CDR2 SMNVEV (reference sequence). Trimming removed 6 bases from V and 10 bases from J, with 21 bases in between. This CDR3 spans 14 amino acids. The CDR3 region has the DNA TGTGCCAGCAGGCCGACTAGGTACGAGTTGGACCAGTACTTC. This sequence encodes CASRPTRYELDQYF.

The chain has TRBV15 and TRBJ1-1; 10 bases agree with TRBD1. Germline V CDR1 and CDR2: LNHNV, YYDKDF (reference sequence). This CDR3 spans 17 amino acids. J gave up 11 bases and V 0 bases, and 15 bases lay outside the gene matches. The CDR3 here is CATSRDLEISGQGLAFF. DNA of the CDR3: TGTGCCACCAGCAGAGATCTAGAGATCTCGGGACAGGGGCTTGCTTTCTTT. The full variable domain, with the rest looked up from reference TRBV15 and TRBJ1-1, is DAMVIQNPRYQVTQFGKPVTLSCSQTLNHNVMYWYQQKSSQAPKLLFHYYDKDFNNEADTPDNFQSRRPNTSFCFLDIRSPGLGDTAMYLCATSRDLEISGQGLAFFGQGTRLTVV.

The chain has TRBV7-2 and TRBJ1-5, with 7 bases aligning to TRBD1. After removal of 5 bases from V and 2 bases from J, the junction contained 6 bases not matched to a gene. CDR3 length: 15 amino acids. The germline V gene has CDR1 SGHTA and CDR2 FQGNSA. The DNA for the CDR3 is TGTGCCAGCAGCAAGGGGACAGAACGCAATCAGCCCCAGCATTTT. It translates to CASSKGTERNQPQHF.

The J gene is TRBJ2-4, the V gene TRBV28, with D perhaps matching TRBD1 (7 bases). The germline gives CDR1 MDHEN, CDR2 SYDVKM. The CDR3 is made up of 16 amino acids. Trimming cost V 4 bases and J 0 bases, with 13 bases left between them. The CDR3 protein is CASSSGGSIAKNIQYF. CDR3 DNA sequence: TGTGCCAGCAGTTCAGGGGGGAGCATAGCCAAAAACATTCAGTACTTC.

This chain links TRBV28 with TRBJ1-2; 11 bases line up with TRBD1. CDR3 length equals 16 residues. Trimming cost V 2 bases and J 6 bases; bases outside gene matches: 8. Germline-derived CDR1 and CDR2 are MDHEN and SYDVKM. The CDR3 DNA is TGTGCCAGCAGTTTAACCCCCCTGGACAGGGGGCATGGCTACACCTTC. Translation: CASSLTPLDRGHGYTF.

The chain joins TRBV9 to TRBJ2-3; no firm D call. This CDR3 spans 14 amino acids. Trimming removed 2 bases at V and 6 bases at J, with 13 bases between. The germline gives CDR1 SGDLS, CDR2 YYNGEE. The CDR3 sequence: CASSVLQLQDTQYF. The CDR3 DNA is TGTGCCAGCAGCGTTCTACAGCTCCAGGATACGCAGTATTTT.

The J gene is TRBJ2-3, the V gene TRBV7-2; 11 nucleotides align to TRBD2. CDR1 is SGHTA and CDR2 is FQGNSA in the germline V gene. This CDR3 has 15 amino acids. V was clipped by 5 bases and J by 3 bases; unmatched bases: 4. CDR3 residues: CASSPRLAGTDTQYF. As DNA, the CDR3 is TGTGCCAGCAGCCCCCGACTAGCGGGGACAGATACGCAGTATTTT.